This T cell receptor (beta chain) was captured by sequencing in a study of CD8 T cells in Susac syndrome. Reverse transcription of roughly 0.45 to 1 ug RNA used random hexamers. MiXCR, applied by TCRdb to the immunoSEQ multiplex PCR reads, yields one record per CDR3 protein. Of over 150,000 distinct CDR3 sequences listed, about 95% were seen once; the top ten hold roughly 0.088%. Per the germline V gene, CDR1 is LNHDA and CDR2 is SQIVND (reference sequence). Trimming removed 5 bases from V and 7 bases from J; junction bases left unmatched: 1. This CDR3 has 13 amino acids. This sequence originates from a human donor with multiple sclerosis. The chain joins TRBV19 to TRBJ2-1, with 11 bases that match TRBD2. The sample comprised CD4+ T cells from PBMCs. Here the CDR3 reads CASSSSGRNEQFF. CDR3 bases: TGTGCCAGTAGTTCTAGCGGGAGGAATGAGCAGTTCTTC.